Detailed here is one T cell receptor beta chain. Its antigen has not been determined. The input lacks base qualities; no much larger clone sits a single base away. The immunoSEQ Assay, a bias-controlled multiplex PCR, was used to amplify TCRbeta CDR3 regions from genomic DNA. For the original study's pipeline: Nucleated cell counts per sample were estimated from amplification of reference gene primers within the assay. To quantify the absolute abundance of each unique TCRbeta CDR3 rearrangement, sequence reads were collapsed and filtered. For each sample, productive Simpson clonality was calculated by taking the square root of Simpson's diversity index across productive rearrangements. TCRdb holds this immuneACCESS table with in-frame rearrangements only. Some clones are missing; in checked studies, unresolved V genes explain under half, and the rest has no known cause. D and trimming were read from the DNA, whereas the V and J calls and clone size are those reported in that table. Present in this sample are 58,000 or so clones, roughly 74% of which were seen just once. 28% of the sample lies in the top ten.

This sample is part of a study of blood T cell repertoires in COVID-19 (dated by TCRdb to the early 2020s). Study-wide context: Samples covering the acute and convalescent phases of COVID-19 were provided by collaborators in the United States, Italy and Spain. Where available, HLA class I and class II types were obtained from metadata supplied by the sample provider rather than from assay-based typing. The material from the prospective study consisted of cDNA or gDNA derived from T cells, B-cell-depleted T cells, or PBMCs. A freely available public database, intended as a resource for researchers studying the immune response to SARS-CoV-2, is where the repertoires were released. The samples were drawn from two sources: the first 160 participants of the ongoing ImmuneRACE study, and 1,254 subjects contributed by 6 global collaborators. Subjects who had been exposed to COVID-19, were actively infected with it, or had recovered from it provided the deeply sampled blood TCRbeta repertoires that made up the dataset. The sample metadata nearly always contained a de-identified subject ID, COVID-19 status, age in years and sex.

Broader findings and caveats from the paper: The quantity of clinical and demographic metadata differed by source and by participant and was supplied without curation.

Each collaborating institution followed its own protocols to collect whole blood in K2EDTA tubes. Collaborator samples were shipped for TCRbeta analysis as frozen whole blood, isolated PBMCs, or DNA extracted from either sample type. Sequencing input: peripheral blood. This clonotype was obtained from an elderly woman with acute or convalescent COVID-19.

The CDR3 region: CASSRTGLSYEQYF. Here is the DNA: TGTGCCAGCAGTAGGACAGGGCTCTCCTACGAGCAGTACTTC. The chain was built from TRBV6-5 and TRBJ2-7, and TRBD1 aligns with 8 junction nucleotides. V trim: 5 bases; J trim: 0 bases; unmatched bases: 3. Inclusive of the bounding cysteine and phenylalanine, the CDR3 is 14 residues long. Kept here is only the CDR3 DNA, which spans 42 bases and is read in frame from base 1. The germline V gene sets CDR1 to MNHEY and CDR2 to SVGAGI.